One sample yielded the 27 T cell receptor beta chains listed below, sequenced in a study of blood T cell repertoires in COVID-19. Clones were read by immunoSEQ multiplex PCR, and TCRdb kept only the in-frame ones, dropping some. The sample carries about 220,000 clones, 70% to 90% recorded once. The sequenced sample consisted of peripheral blood. The receptors stem from a man aged 50 to 60 who had recovered from COVID-19.

The rearrangement uses TRBV4-2 and TRBJ1-5; the match to TRBD1 covers 8 bases. The V gene's germline CDR1 is LGHNA and CDR2 YNFKEQ. V shed 1 base and J 5 bases; nucleotides not matched to a gene: 13. This CDR3 is built from 18 residues. In DNA, the CDR3 is TGTGCCAGCAGCCAAGTTACGGGAAGGGGACAGGCTGATCAGCCCCAGCATTTT. Protein: CASSQVTGRGQADQPQHF.

This clone was observed a single time. The rearrangement uses TRBV4-1 and TRBJ2-2; no reliable D call. Trimming took off 1 base at V and 2 bases at J, with 8 bases between the two ends. The CDR3 is made up of 15 amino acids. CDR1 and CDR2 (germline): MGHRA, YSYEKL. This CDR3 reads CASSQGGRNTGELFF. CDR3 nucleotide sequence: TGCGCCAGCAGCCAAGGTGGGCGAAACACCGGGGAGCTGTTTTTT.

This clone has a handful of counts. The rearrangement joins TRBV28 to TRBJ2-5; 9 positions agree with TRBD2. Germline-derived CDR1 and CDR2 are MDHEN and SYDVKM. CDR3 length: 15 amino acids. V shed 4 bases and J 4 bases; nucleotides not matched to a gene: 7. The CDR3 nucleotides read TGTGCCAGCAGTTCTCGGATAGCGGGAGCAGAGACCCAGTACTTC. It is translated as CASSSRIAGAETQYF. Complete variable domain (other parts from reference TRBV28 and TRBJ2-5): DVKVTQSSRYLVKRTGEKVFLECVQDMDHENMFWYRQDPGLGLRLIYFSYDVKMKEKGDIPEGYSVSREKKERFSLILESASTNQTSMYLCASSSRIAGAETQYFGPGTRLLVL.

The V call is TRBV19, the J call TRBJ1-2; D might be TRBD1 (6 bases). The germline CDR1 and CDR2 sequences are LNHDA and SQIVND (reference sequence). The CDR3 loop spans 15 amino acids. V dropped 4 bases and J dropped 0 bases, with 12 bases sitting between them. In DNA, the CDR3 is TGTGCCAGTAGTACCCCGACAGGAACTAACTATGGCTACACCTTC. Its protein product is CASSTPTGTNYGYTF.

The chain uses TRBV5-5 and TRBJ1-4; D is ambiguous. The germline V gene has CDR1 SGHKS and CDR2 YYEKEE (reference sequence). The CDR3 consists of 16 residues. Trimming took 7 bases from V and 0 from J, leaving 16 bases between them. CDR3 nucleotide sequence: TGTGCCAGCCAACGACGGGGTACCGCAACTAATGAAAAACTGTTTTTT. Its translation: CASQRRGTATNEKLFF.

The CDR3 spells CASSSIRDRGTGSYGYTF. CDR3 coding DNA: TGTGCCAGCAGCTCAATTCGGGACAGGGGGACTGGGAGCTATGGCTACACCTTC. The chain uses TRBV11-2 and TRBJ1-2, with 11 bases aligning to TRBD1. V trimming: 4 bases; J trimming: 4 bases; junction bases outside the gene matches: 14. The germline V gene encodes CDR1 SGHAT and CDR2 FQNNGV. The CDR3 is 18 residues long.

The chain uses TRBV2 and TRBJ1-1, with TRBD1 identical over 12 bases. This CDR3 has 15 amino acids. V shed 6 bases, J shed 5 bases, and the junction held 7 bases outside the gene matches. Germline CDR1 is SNHLY and CDR2 is FYNNEI. The CDR3 spells CASRSGQGARTEAFF. Here the CDR3 DNA reads TGTGCCAGCAGATCGGGACAGGGGGCGAGAACTGAAGCTTTCTTT.

In its sample, this clone was seen once. The chain joins TRBV6-5 to TRBJ2-1; 7 bases are shared with TRBD1. Germline trimming cut 5 bases from V and 7 bases from J; bases unmatched to any gene: 8. The CDR3 has 14 amino acids. Germline loops: CDR1 MNHEY, CDR2 SVGAGI. CDR3 region: CASSRDRVENEQFF. In nucleotides, the CDR3 is TGTGCCAGCAGTCGCGACAGGGTAGAGAATGAGCAGTTCTTC.

A single count supports this clone. CDR3 region: CASSPQKGLEFDEQYF. The CDR3 DNA is TGTGCCAGCTCACCACAAAAGGGACTAGAGTTCGACGAGCAGTACTTC. The gene calls are TRBV18 and TRBJ2-7, with 8 positions matching TRBD2. Trimming cost V 1 base and J 5 bases; bases outside gene matches: 10. CDR1 is KGHSH, CDR2 LQKENI, per germline. The length of the CDR3 is 16 residues.

This chain connects TRBV5-1 to TRBJ2-1; 9 bases map to TRBD2. Germline lookup yields CDR1 SGHRS and CDR2 YFSETQ. The V gene end was trimmed by 4 bases and the J gene end by 4 bases; junction bases not matched to a gene: 9. The CDR3 sequence is 16 residues long. The CDR3 DNA follows: TGCGCCAGCAGCCCAACCTTAGCGGGAGCGTACAATGAGCAGTTCTTC. Translated, it gives CASSPTLAGAYNEQFF.

This clone was seen just once. This rearrangement joins TRBV7-2 to TRBJ1-6; D remains unclear. V was trimmed by 3 bases and J by 7 bases, leaving 13 bases between them. This CDR3 has 15 residues. Germline CDR1 reads SGHTA; CDR2 reads FQGNSA. This CDR3 reads CASSFTAIPNSPLHF. DNA of the CDR3: TGTGCCAGCAGCTTTACAGCTATTCCGAATTCACCCCTCCACTTT.

A single count supports this clone. The V gene is TRBV19, the J gene TRBJ2-7; D possibly corresponds to TRBD1 (7 bases). Germline CDR1 is LNHDA and CDR2 is SQIVND (reference sequence). The CDR3 sequence is 14 residues long. The V gene lost 4 bases and the J gene lost 2 bases, with 12 bases spanning the gap. The CDR3 DNA is TGTGCCAGTAGTAACCCAGGGGGGACCTACGAGCAGTACTTC. Translation: CASSNPGGTYEQYF.

The V and J genes are TRBV25-1 and TRBJ2-3; perhaps TRBD2 as D (7 bases). The V gene's germline CDR1 is MGHDK and CDR2 SYGVNS. V was shortened by 10 bases and J by 3 bases, with 17 bases between the two germline ends. The length of the CDR3 is 14 residues. This chain's CDR3 is CATRGAGLTDTQYF. The CDR3 coding sequence is TGTGCCACCCGGGGGGCAGGGCTTACAGATACGCAGTATTTT.

This clone was recorded only once. The gene calls are TRBV10-1 and TRBJ1-2, with D hard to call. Germline CDR1 reads WNHNN; CDR2 reads SYGVQD (reference sequence). This CDR3 has 13 amino acids. The V end lost 4 bases, the J end lost 1 base, and 7 bases lay between the germline ends. CDR3 amino acids: CASSGNSNYGYTF. In DNA, the CDR3 is TGCGCCAGCAGTGGAAACAGTAACTATGGCTACACCTTC.

The rearrangement links TRBV10-2 to TRBJ2-1, with 10 bases matching TRBD2. Germline V lookup: CDR1 WSHSY, CDR2 SAAADI. This CDR3 region has 13 residues. With 9 bases clipped from V and 9 bases from J, the junction kept 8 bases outside the gene matches. The CDR3 DNA follows: TGCGCCAGTCGGCTAGCGGGAGAAATTGAGCAGTTCTTC. Translation: CASRLAGEIEQFF.

This clone is a singleton in its sample. V gene TRBV28 combines with J gene TRBJ2-6; weak D call: TRBD2 (6 bases). Between the trimmed V and J ends, which lost 6 bases and 2 bases, there was a span of 11 bases. The CDR3 is 15 residues long. Germline V CDR1 and CDR2: MDHEN, SYDVKM. The CDR3 DNA reads as TGTGCCAGCAGGAGCCTAGCGCCTGGGGCCAACGTCCTGACTTTC. This sequence encodes CASRSLAPGANVLTF.

J is TRBJ1-1 and V is TRBV18; D possibly corresponds to TRBD1 (5 bases). This CDR3 comprises 15 residues. The germline CDR1 and CDR2 sequences are KGHSH and LQKENI. The V end lost 3 bases, the J end lost 2 bases, and 13 bases lay between the germline ends. DNA of the CDR3: TGTGCCAGCTCACCCTTTGAGACAGAAAACACTGAAGCTTTCTTT. Translation: CASSPFETENTEAFF.

The chain recombines TRBV28 with TRBJ1-2, with D perhaps matching TRBD1 (6 bases). V was pared by 6 bases and J by 0 bases, with 17 bases between. This CDR3 has 16 residues. Per germline, CDR1 MDHEN and CDR2 SYDVKM. CDR3 nucleotide sequence: TGTGCCAGCAGCCCAAACGACAGGCTAGCTAACTATGGCTACACCTTC. It yields the protein CASSPNDRLANYGYTF.

This chain links TRBV2 with TRBJ2-4; TRBD2 agrees at 16 bases. V dropped 6 bases and J dropped 0; count of bases not matched to a gene: 5. The CDR3 runs 18 residues. The V gene's germline CDR1 is SNHLY and CDR2 FYNNEI. The CDR3 loop is CASRPGLAGGLAKNIQYF. The CDR3 DNA follows: TGTGCCAGCAGGCCGGGACTAGCGGGAGGGCTAGCCAAAAACATTCAGTACTTC.

This chain uses TRBV11-2 with TRBJ1-6; 8 bases are a match to TRBD1. V lost 5 bases and J lost 7; bases outside the gene matches: 7. Germline V gene sequence: CDR1 SGHAT, CDR2 FQNNGV. The CDR3 totals 15 residues. CDR3 in amino acids: CASSERTGLNSPLHF. CDR3 bases: TGTGCCAGCAGCGAAAGGACAGGGCTGAATTCACCCCTCCACTTT.

The sample holds a few counts of this clone. CDR3 DNA sequence: TGTGCCAGCAGTGAAGGGGCCTACTCCTACGAGCAGTACTTC. This gives the protein CASSEGAYSYEQYF. The rearrangement links TRBV2 to TRBJ2-7; D is ambiguous. V was pared by 1 base and J by 0 bases, with 7 bases between. The CDR3 length is 14 residues. CDR1 is SNHLY and CDR2 is FYNNEI in the germline V gene.

The CDR3 sequence: CASSYSWTGHGELFF. DNA for the CDR3: TGTGCCAGCAGTTACTCCTGGACAGGCCACGGGGAGCTGTTTTTT. This chain joins TRBV6-5 and TRBJ2-2, with TRBD1 identical over 7 bases. CDR1 and CDR2 (germline): MNHEY, SVGAGI. This CDR3 contains 15 residues. The ends lost 0 bases at V and 7 bases at J; junction bases unmatched: 5.

This chain links TRBV5-1 with TRBJ1-1; perhaps TRBD1 as D (5 bases). V lost 3 bases, J lost 4 bases, and 16 bases lay in between. CDR3 length: 15 amino acids. Germline CDR1 reads SGHRS; CDR2 reads YFSETQ. The CDR3 DNA follows: TGCGCCAGCAGCTCATCACAGGTAGGAAGCACTGAAGCTTTCTTT. It encodes CASSSSQVGSTEAFF.

Here the CDR3 reads CASSPRITDTQYF. For the CDR3, the DNA is TGTGCCAGCTCACCTAGAATCACAGATACGCAGTATTTT. J is TRBJ2-3 and V is TRBV18; no firm D call. This CDR3 contains 13 residues. Germline CDR1 reads KGHSH; CDR2 reads LQKENI. Trimming cost V 3 bases and J 2 bases, with 6 bases left between them.

For this clone: Other DNA variants within this sample encode the same CDR3. This chain connects TRBV18 to TRBJ1-1; possibly TRBD1 for D (5 bases). Germline-derived CDR1 and CDR2 are KGHSH and LQKENI. The CDR3 is 11 residues long. The V and J ends lost 4 bases and 6 bases respectively, with 6 bases between them. CDR3 coding DNA: TGTGCCAGCTCACAGGGGCCTGAAGCTTTCTTT. It codes for CASSQGPEAFF.

The chain joins TRBV6-5 to TRBJ2-4; D call uncertain. The CDR3 consists of 13 residues. CDR1 and CDR2 (germline): MNHEY, SVGAGI. The V gene lost 7 bases and the J gene lost 9 bases, with 16 bases spanning the gap. The CDR3 DNA follows: TGTGCCAGCAACGGTAATAGCATCGTCATTCAGTACTTC. This codes for CASNGNSIVIQYF.

The CDR3 loop is CASSFYGYQMNTEAFF. The CDR3 DNA follows: TGTGCCAGCAGTTTCTACGGGTACCAGATGAACACTGAAGCTTTCTTT. This chain uses TRBV6-5 with TRBJ1-1; no reliable D call. The CDR3 runs to 16 residues. Germline V gene lookup returns CDR1 MNHEY and CDR2 SVGAGI. The V gene lost 4 bases and the J gene lost 0 bases, with 15 bases spanning the gap.